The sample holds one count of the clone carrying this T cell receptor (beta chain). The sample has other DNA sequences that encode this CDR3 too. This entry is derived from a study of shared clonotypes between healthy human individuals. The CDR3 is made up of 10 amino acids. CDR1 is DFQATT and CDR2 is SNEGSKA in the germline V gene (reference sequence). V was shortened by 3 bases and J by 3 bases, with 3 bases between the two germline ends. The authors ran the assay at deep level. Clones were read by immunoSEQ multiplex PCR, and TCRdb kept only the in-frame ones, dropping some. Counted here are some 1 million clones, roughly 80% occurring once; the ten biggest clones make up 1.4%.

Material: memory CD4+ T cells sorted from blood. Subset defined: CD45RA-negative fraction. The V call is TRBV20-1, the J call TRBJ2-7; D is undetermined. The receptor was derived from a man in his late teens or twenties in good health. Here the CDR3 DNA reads TGCAGTGCTAGTAGCTACGAGCAGTACTTC. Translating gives CSASSYEQYF.